Sequencing of this T cell receptor beta chain was carried out in a study of blood T cells in healthy people across ages. General study findings and limits: Per million T cells, TCR beta diversity dropped about linearly as age rose. Strong correlation linked observed beta diversity and percent naive T cells.

Germline CDR1 SQVTM, CDR2 ANQGSEA. Trimming took off 6 bases at V and 1 base at J, with 6 bases between the two ends. CDR3 size: 11 residues. Concerning this clonotype itself: Its antigen is as yet unknown.

Combining a sample-barcoded 5' primer with a J-beta primer mix, a second PCR ran for 7 to 11 cycles. TCRdb analysed the 5' RACE reads with MiXCR anew, one entry per CDR3 protein. The table has 1.2 million to 1.5 million distinct CDR3 sequences, approximately 59% seen once. Sequencing was performed on blood. The TCR comes from a man between 18 and 35 years old in good health. J is TRBJ1-1 and V is TRBV29-1; D not certain. DNA of the CDR3: TGCAGCGTCCTTCGGAACACTGAAGCTTTCTTT. This encodes CSVLRNTEAFF.